This T cell receptor (beta chain) was found in a study of cytomegalovirus exposure and HLA in healthy donors. The study ran its PCR with 60 Vbeta and 13 Jbeta primers. The assay was immunoSEQ multiplex PCR, and TCRdb's table has in-frame clones only and misses some. The sample's table shows about 160,000 clones. The junction had 8 bases not matched to a gene; V was cut back by 4 bases and J by 2 bases. The CDR3 totals 16 residues. CDR1 MNHNS and CDR2 SASEGT come from the germline V gene. This receptor was taken from a young man in good health and CMV-seronegative. The V and J genes are TRBV6-1 and TRBJ2-7, with 10 bases matching TRBD2. What was sequenced was PBMCs. CDR3 in DNA: TGTGCCAGCAGTGCCCTGACTAGCGGGCGTACCTACGAGCAGTACTTC. It specifies CASSALTSGRTYEQYF.